Detailed here is one T cell receptor (beta chain). Its antigen is not yet known. Compared with germline, one end of the junction differs, possibly owing to a read error. This entry belongs to a study of tumor-infiltrating lymphocytes in primary liver carcinoma (dated by TCRdb to the late 2010s). About the study as a whole: Of the five patients, three men and two women aged 30 to 69 years, four had hepatocellular carcinoma and one had combined HCC and intrahepatic cholangiocarcinoma. Tumors of the five patients were stage T1-T3 N0M0 with maximum diameters of 4.2 to 10 cm. Roughly 3.5 to 8 million productive TCRbeta reads were obtained per sample, and no significant difference in read depth was found between tissue types. The study combined TCRbeta repertoire sequencing, expression microarrays and whole-exome sequencing across five regions of each liver tumor, with adjacent normal tissue and blood. A total of about 35 specimens from 5 patients went through TCRbeta repertoire sequencing, namely 25 tumor regions, 5 adjacent noncancerous liver tissues and 5 peripheral blood samples. To link TCRbeta repertoire diversity with the local molecular phenotype, the roughly 25 tumor region samples were profiled using Agilent mRNA microarrays. High reproducibility was observed for the technical replicate repertoires, with mean shared-clone rates approximately 0.9 and correlation coefficients above 0.98. What the work shows at the level of the full study, not this receptor alone: Since the samples were bulk and unsorted, there was no way to compare CD4+ and CD8+ T cell repertoires. With just a handful of patients in the study, the authors point out that the findings should be validated in a larger study. Just about 7.5-24% of top clones turned up in all five regions of a tumor, which suggests spatial heterogeneity among tumor-infiltrating T cells. Consistent with antigen-driven expansion, pairs of tumor regions showed higher repertoire overlap (mean roughly 36%) than either tumor-adjacent pairs (about 17%) or tumor-blood pairs (approximately 14%). Only the TCR beta chain was sequenced, so true repertoire diversity is likely underestimated because unpaired alpha chains were not captured. Compared with blood, tumors had a significantly larger share of the repertoire taken up by the top 250 clones (p = 0.039).

From the cysteine up to the phenylalanine, the CDR3 has a length of 15 residues. This entry keeps only the CDR3 DNA: 45 bases, framed from base 1. Taken from the germline V gene, the CDR1 and CDR2 loops are MNHEY and SVGAGI. Using a constant-region primer and ProtoScript II reverse transcriptase, TCRbeta-specific cDNA was reverse-transcribed from about 460 ng total RNA. The TCRbeta libraries were prepared through three rounds of nested multiplex PCR following a slightly modified ARM-PCR procedure. Each of the first two PCR rounds ran for approximately 11 cycles and used multiplex TRBV1-TRBV30 forward primers together with a Cbeta reverse primer. A final 25-cycle PCR with Deep VentR polymerase added sample barcodes and Illumina adapters. Before sequencing, amplicons of 200-500 bp were purified from gel using a QIAquick gel extraction kit. An Illumina HiSeq 2500 was used to sequence the TCRbeta amplicons with 250-bp paired-end reads. The study's own analysis went as follows. Trimmomatic v0.33 was used to quality-trim the reads, and FLASH v1.2.11 was used to merge paired reads so that full CDR3 sequences could be recovered. V, D and J germline segments were assigned to the rearranged TCRbeta sequences by MiGEC v1.2.1b. Clonotype statistics and Shannon-Wiener diversity indices were computed with VDJtools v1.0.0. To cut down on sampling bias, every analysis after diversity analysis relied on just the 250 most abundant clonotypes from each sample. In-frame beta chains were kept once TCRdb had trimmed the public reads at Q25 with fastp and called clones with MiXCR. Entries that share a CDR3 protein sequence are merged under the most common genes and DNA. TCRdb's processing, not the authors', yielded these V and J calls. A total of roughly 32,000 distinct CDR3 sequences appear in this sample, over 65% of them only once. The leading ten clones occupy 35% to 40% of the sample.

Without any cell sorting, total RNA and DNA were co-extracted from 20-30 mg of bulk tissue using the AllPrep DNA/RNA mini kit. Between November 2015 and March 2016, about five patients in China with histopathologically diagnosed primary liver carcinoma had surgical resection. Patients had chronic HBV infection and were treatment-naive at sampling. Five spatially separated regions were sampled per tumor: superior, inferior, left-lateral and right-lateral poles, plus the tumor centre. According to histology, viable tumor cells made up more than 75% of every tumor sample. Fresh tumor and adjacent tissue pieces were bisected, with one half stored in RNAlater at -80 degrees C and the other half sent for histology.

The TCR originated in a man aged 35-49 years with primary liver carcinoma and hepatitis B virus infection. Sequencing was performed on liver tumor tissue from sampling region 5. The cell subset or site tag for this specimen amounts to: tumor region T5, tumor centre. The V and J genes are TRBV6-5 and TRBJ2-2; the D element might be TRBD1 or TRBD2, as each aligns at 5 bases. For the CDR3, the sequence is CASSYHGAETGELFF. The nucleotides read TGTGCCAGTAGTTATCACGGGGCCGAGACCGGGGAGCTGTTTTTT.